One sample yielded the 7 T cell receptor beta chains listed below, sequenced in a study of T cell clonality in common variable immunodeficiency. Whole-study findings and limits: Reportedly, TCR beta sequences from common variable immunodeficiency showed fewer deletions and N-nucleotide insertions.

Assay used: immunoSEQ multiplex PCR; TCRdb lists only in-frame clones, some missing. The sample yields about 19,000 clones, without any singletons. Antigens for these TCRs are unknown. What was sequenced was peripheral blood mononuclear cells. The receptors derive from a human donor with common variable immunodeficiency.

This clone ranks as medium-sized (0.01 to 0.1%). This chain's CDR3 is CASSFQDRNTGELFF. The DNA read from the CDR3 is TGTGCCAGCAGCTTCCAGGACAGGAACACCGGGGAG. The chain employs TRBV5-6 and TRBJ2-2; tentatively, D is TRBD1 (6 bases). The read halts 3 residues ahead of the CDR3 end, with the missing end drawn from the germline J gene. The CDR3 runs to 15 residues. V shed 2 bases and J shed 1 base, with 9 bases lying between them. From germline, CDR1 is SGHDT and CDR2 YYEEEE.

Concerning this clone: Read data end 3 residues before the CDR3 end; the end is taken from the germline J gene. The chain employs TRBV7-3 and TRBJ2-5, with TRBD1 as a possible D gene (5 bases). The CDR3 covers 14 residues. Germline V gives CDR1 SGHTA, CDR2 FQGTGA. The V end was cut by 2 bases, the J end by 1 base, with 8 bases between. The CDR3 spells CASSLAGFQETQYF. The DNA read from the CDR3 is TGTGCCAGCAGCTTAGCAGGGTTCCAAGAGACC.

Remarks on this clone: The read gets to within 3 residues of the CDR3 end, and the germline J gene fills in the rest. The chain recombines TRBV6-1 with TRBJ1-2, with D possibly TRBD1 on 5 matching bases. Germline V gives CDR1 MNHNS, CDR2 SASEGT. V lost 1 base and J 7 bases, leaving 16 bases between the germline ends. The CDR3 extends over 15 amino acids. Partial CDR3 DNA: TGTGCCAGCAGTGAAGGACCGGGGGGGACGGGTGGC. Its protein is CASSEGPGGTGG. The full CDR3 protein is CASSEGPGGTGGYTF.

A few counts support this clone. The read falls 3 residues short of the CDR3 end, and the missing part is taken from the germline J gene. The rearrangement links TRBV6-2 or TRBV6-3 to TRBJ2-3; 7 nucleotides line up with TRBD2. This CDR3 has 14 residues. Germline CDR1 and CDR2: MNHEY and SVGEGT. Trimming removed 10 bases from V and 3 bases from J; junction bases left unmatched: 10. The CDR3 sequence: CATRWGGGTDTQYF. The covered CDR3 bases are TGTGCCACGCGGTGGGGGGGAGGAACAGATACG.

In this sample, this clone turned up a few times. The sequence runs out 3 residues before the end of the CDR3; the remainder is reconstructed from the germline J gene. The rearrangement links TRBV5-1 to TRBJ1-6; no clear D gene. Germline V gene sequence: CDR1 SGHRS, CDR2 YFSETQ. Trimming left V 0 bases short and J 11 bases short, with 15 bases between. This CDR3 is built from 15 residues. The CDR3: CASSLAPGSSPPLHF. Incomplete CDR3 DNA: TGCGCCAGCAGCTTGGCCCCGGGGAGCTCCCCACCC.

In its sample, this clone was seen a few times. The sequence runs out 3 residues before the end of the CDR3; the remainder is reconstructed from the germline J gene. V and J are TRBV19 and TRBJ2-1, with D possibly matching TRBD2 (5 bases). V was clipped by 1 base and J by 8 bases, with 9 bases between them. In germline, CDR1 is LNHDA, CDR2 SQIVND (reference sequence). This CDR3 has 13 amino acids. The CDR3 DNA, read in part, is TGTGCCAGTAGTATAGGACGGGGTGATGAG. Amino acid sequence: CASSIGRGDE. The full CDR3 protein reads CASSIGRGDEQFF.

This clone was counted at least ten times. The DNA ends 3 residues before the CDR3 does, and the rest of the CDR3 is filled in from the germline J gene. The chain uses TRBV18 and TRBJ2-7, with TRBD1 matching 7 bases. V shed 3 bases, J shed 2 bases, and the junction held 7 bases outside the gene matches. Germline lookup yields CDR1 KGHSH and CDR2 LQKENI. The CDR3 runs to 15 residues. The CDR3 sequence: CASSPEGTVPYEQYF. The sequenced CDR3 bases are TGTGCCAGCTCACCGGAAGGGACAGTTCCCTACGAG.